This TCR beta chain was identified during a study of tissue T cells after allogeneic stem cell transplantation. The CDR3 is 11 residues long. Trimming pared 1 base from V and 4 bases from J, leaving 3 bases between. Germline V gene sequence: CDR1 SGHLS, CDR2 HYDKME. Described time point: mouse harvest day 7 after allogeneic transplant. Tail vein injection delivered 10^7 T-cell-depleted bone marrow cells and 10^6 splenic CD5+ T cells. B6 (H2b) cells into BALB/c (H2d) mice; tissues taken at day 7 or 14. Clones were sequenced by immunoSEQ multiplex PCR, and TCRdb holds only the in-frame ones, with some missing. The table lists several thousand clones, 50% of them singletons. This clone was detected a few times. Its antigen remains unidentified. Germline and genes here are mouse. The sequenced fragment ends 1 residue before the CDR3 boundary, so the rest is inferred from the germline J gene. Points from the study as a whole: Few T cell clones were shared across patients, but motif clusters showed tissue-specific shared signatures. Blood and spleen captured only part of the tissue TCR repertoire. TCR repertoires tracked anatomic similarity, regardless of disease or transplant status.

The chain uses TRBV12-2 and TRBJ1-2; no firm D call. The receptor was isolated from a female BALB/c mouse given C57BL/6 T cells with graft-versus-host disease after an allogeneic hematopoietic cell transplant. Sequenced: lymph node tissue. Here the CDR3 reads CASSLSSDYTF. The CDR3 DNA, read in part, is TGTGCCAGCTCTCTGAGCTCCGACTACACC.